These 6 T cell receptor beta chains originate from one sample sequenced in a study of siplizumab effects on memory and regulatory T cells. The method was immunoSEQ multiplex PCR; TCRdb's version includes in-frame clones alone and lacks a portion of them. The sample has about 100,000 clones, about 90% seen once. Source material: Tregs sorted from blood. The receptors here all came from a human donor in good health.

The CDR3 sequence is CASSPGRTYEQYF. The CDR3 DNA is TGTGCCAGCAGCCCCGGCAGAACCTACGAGCAGTACTTC. V usage is TRBV11-2 and J usage is TRBJ2-5; no clear D. TRBJ2-7 explains the end of the DNA better; the J call may be wrong. There are 13 residues in the CDR3. Germline V gene sequence: CDR1 SGHAT, CDR2 FQNNGV.

This clone was detected only a few times. This CDR3 is CASGEQGGGTEAFF. CDR3 nucleotides: TGTGCCAGCGGAGAACAGGGGGGGGGAACTGAAGCTTTCTTT. This sequence joins TRBV11-2 and TRBJ1-1; TRBD1 aligns across 8 bases. The CDR3 loop spans 14 amino acids. Germline V lookup: CDR1 SGHAT, CDR2 FQNNGV. With V trimmed by 8 bases and J by 5 bases, 10 bases remained unmatched.

The rearrangement joins TRBV2 to TRBJ2-6; D might be TRBD2 (6 bases). V lost 7 bases and J 1 base, leaving 8 bases between the germline ends. Germline V gene sequence: CDR1 SNHLY, CDR2 FYNNEI. The CDR3 spans 14 residues. The CDR3 here is CASMRGSGANVLTF. As DNA, the CDR3 is TGTGCCAGCATGCGGGGATCTGGGGCCAACGTCCTGACTTTC.

This clone was observed a single time. This chain connects TRBV7-8 to TRBJ2-1, with D unclear. The CDR3 length is 12 residues. The V end lost 1 base, the J end lost 10 bases, and 8 bases lay between the germline ends. Germline V CDR1 and CDR2: SGHVS, FQNEAQ. In DNA, the CDR3 is TGTGCCAGCAGCTTAGACATAGCCGAGCAGTTCTTC. This encodes CASSLDIAEQFF.

J is TRBJ2-1 and V is TRBV11-2, with D possibly being TRBD2 (5 bases). The V end lost 7 bases, the J end lost 6 bases, and 25 bases lay between the germline ends. Germline loops: CDR1 SGHAT, CDR2 FQNNGV. This CDR3 has 17 amino acids. DNA for the CDR3: TGTGCCAGCAACCCCCTAAGGATCCGGAGGTTATCCAATGAGCAGTTCTTC. Amino acid sequence: CASNPLRIRRLSNEQFF.

The chain has TRBV5-1 and TRBJ2-3; 9 nucleotides line up with TRBD2. J gave up 3 bases and V 5 bases, and 4 bases lay outside the gene matches. The CDR3 totals 14 residues. Germline lookup yields CDR1 SGHRS and CDR2 YFSETQ. This chain's CDR3 is CASRVAGETDTQYF. In nucleotides, the CDR3 is TGCGCCAGCAGAGTAGCGGGAGAAACAGATACGCAGTATTTT.